This TCR beta chain emerged from a study of blood T cell repertoires in COVID-19. Study-wide context: The United States, Italy and Spain were the sources of the acute and convalescent COVID-19 samples. Sample material is recorded as cDNA or gDNA derived from T cells, B-cell-depleted T cells, or PBMCs.

In the original workflow: Nucleated cell counts were estimated from reference gene primer amplification. The method was immunoSEQ multiplex PCR; TCRdb's version includes in-frame clones alone and lacks a portion of them. The D gene and trimming were derived from the DNA, and the V and J assignments and clone size from that table. Among approximately 200,000 clones listed, roughly 80% were seen once. CDR1 MDHEN and CDR2 SYDVKM come from the germline V gene. V lost 3 bases to trimming and J lost 5 bases, with 7 bases between them. The CDR3 consists of 12 residues. The sample consisted of peripheral blood. This TCR was sampled from an elderly woman with acute or convalescent COVID-19. The chain combines TRBV28 with TRBJ1-2; D is ambiguous. CDR3: CASSLREYGYTF. CDR3 DNA: TGTGCCAGCAGTTTGCGTGAATATGGCTACACCTTC.